One and the same sample provided the 26 T cell receptor beta chains below, sequenced in a study of cytomegalovirus exposure and HLA in healthy donors. Primers for the PCR totalled 60 Vbeta and 13 Jbeta. Sequencing used immunoSEQ multiplex PCR; TCRdb keeps in-frame clones, though not all of them. The sample lists more than 95,000 clones, approximately 80% occurring once. Sequenced sample: PBMCs. Source of these receptors: a man aged 25 to 40 in good health and CMV-seronegative.

This clone is a singleton in its sample. This sequence joins TRBV29-1 and TRBJ2-5, with 14 bases lining up with TRBD2. V lost 6 bases and J lost 9; bases outside the gene matches: 9. Germline CDR1 and CDR2: SQVTM and ANQGSEA. The CDR3 covers 14 residues. Here the CDR3 DNA reads TGCAGCGTATCGACTAGCGGGGGGGCGCGGTCCCAGTACTTC. Its protein product is CSVSTSGGARSQYF.

This clone was counted only a few times. The CDR3 region is CSVESGRKLFF. The CDR3 region has the DNA TGCAGCGTTGAGTCAGGGAGGAAACTGTTTTTT. This chain uses TRBV29-1 with TRBJ1-4; TRBD1 might be the D (5 bases). Germline V gives CDR1 SQVTM, CDR2 ANQGSEA. The CDR3 has 11 amino acids. V was pared by 3 bases and J by 11 bases, with 10 bases between. The variable domain in full, completed from reference TRBV29-1 and TRBJ1-4, reads SAVISQKPSRDICQRGTSLTIQCQVDSQVTMMFWYRQQPGQSLTLIATANQGSEATYESGFVIDKFPISRPNLTFSTLTVSNMSPEDSSIYLCSVESGRKLFFGSGTQLSVL.

The rearrangement uses TRBV5-1 and TRBJ2-1; 14 bases line up with TRBD2. Germline CDR1 reads SGHRS; CDR2 reads YFSETQ. The CDR3 extends over 16 amino acids. Trimming at V came to 6 bases and at J to 0 bases, leaving 2 bases not matched to a gene. CDR3 region: CASIGTSGSSYNEQFF. CDR3 nucleotide sequence: TGCGCCAGCATCGGGACTAGCGGGAGCTCCTACAATGAGCAGTTCTTC. The full variable domain, completed using reference TRBV5-1 and TRBJ2-1, is KAGVTQTPRYLIKTRGQQVTLSCSPISGHRSVSWYQQTPGQGLQFLFEYFSETQRNKGNFPGRFSGRQFSNSRSEMNVSTLELGDSALYLCASIGTSGSSYNEQFFGPGTRLTVL.

The gene calls are TRBV5-1 and TRBJ1-2; D call uncertain. The CDR3 runs 15 residues. The ends were cut back, 4 bases at V and 7 bases at J, with 20 bases in the middle. Germline assignment: CDR1 SGHRS and CDR2 YFSETQ. This CDR3 is CASSLSSGDWGGYTF. The DNA for the CDR3 is TGCGCCAGCAGCCTGAGTTCCGGGGATTGGGGTGGCTACACCTTC.

The chain carries TRBV19 and TRBJ1-4; D is unresolved. V was shortened by 10 bases and J by 7 bases, with 22 bases between the two germline ends. Germline CDR1 LNHDA, CDR2 SQIVND (reference sequence). CDR3 size: 15 residues. CDR3 sequence: CATQAKGDTSEKLFF. For the CDR3, the DNA is TGTGCCACCCAAGCGAAGGGAGACACGAGTGAAAAACTGTTTTTT.

This clone was found once. V gene TRBV7-2 combines with J gene TRBJ1-2; D unresolved. The length of the CDR3 is 14 residues. Germline V gene data show CDR1 as SGHTA and CDR2 as FQGNSA. With 5 bases removed from V and 1 base from J, the gap between germline ends came to 11 bases. The CDR3 region is CASSPRGDNYGYTF. The CDR3 bases are TGTGCCAGCAGCCCCCGAGGAGATAACTATGGCTACACCTTC.

V gene TRBV30 combines with J gene TRBJ2-2, with D perhaps matching TRBD2 (5 bases). CDR1 is GTSNPN and CDR2 is SVGIG in the germline V gene (reference sequence). The CDR3 sequence is 16 residues long. The V end was cut by 2 bases, the J end by 0 bases, with 13 bases between. CDR3 sequence reads: CAWSLQRISNTGELFF. The CDR3 DNA is TGTGCCTGGAGTCTGCAGCGGATTTCGAACACCGGGGAGCTGTTTTTT.

The chain has TRBV4-1 and TRBJ2-7; perhaps TRBD1 as D (6 bases). This CDR3 contains 16 residues. The V end was cut by 3 bases, the J end by 5 bases, with 20 bases between. CDR1 and CDR2 (germline): MGHRA, YSYEKL. The CDR3 reads CASSQAPSRTDHEQYF. CDR3 in DNA: TGCGCCAGCAGCCAGGCCCCATCCAGGACAGACCACGAGCAGTACTTC.

This clone was observed once. The V and J genes are TRBV30 and TRBJ2-3; D is undetermined. V was pared by 0 bases and J by 2 bases, with 6 bases between. The length of the CDR3 is 13 residues. Germline values: CDR1 GTSNPN, CDR2 SVGIG (reference sequence). The CDR3 DNA reads as TGTGCCTGGAGTGTTATTGTCACAGATACGCAGTATTTT. It translates to CAWSVIVTDTQYF.

The chain recombines TRBV7-9 with TRBJ1-1, with D hard to call. Germline values: CDR1 SEHNR, CDR2 FQNEAQ (reference sequence). V lost 5 bases, J lost 5 bases, and 15 bases lay in between. The CDR3 extends over 14 amino acids. In nucleotides, the CDR3 is TGTGCCAGCAGCCCGGCGGGGAGAGGGACTGAAGCTTTCTTT. It specifies CASSPAGRGTEAFF.

In this sample, this clone turned up once. Written as DNA, the CDR3 is TGTGCCATCGGACTAGCGGGAGCAGATACGCAGTATTTT. This gives the protein CAIGLAGADTQYF. The chain has TRBV25-1 and TRBJ2-3, with 13 bases aligning to TRBD2. This CDR3 is 13 amino acids long. CDR1 is MGHDK, CDR2 SYGVNS, per germline. V lost 10 bases to trimming and J lost 4 bases; unmatched junction nucleotides: 2.

The chain joins TRBV27 to TRBJ1-5; the D gene is possibly TRBD1 (6 bases). The CDR3 is 13 amino acids. Germline assignment: CDR1 MNHEY and CDR2 SMNVEV (reference sequence). V shed 4 bases and J shed 6 bases, with 10 bases lying between them. The CDR3: CASSSTGTQPQHF. CDR3 coding DNA: TGTGCCAGCAGTTCCACAGGGACTCAGCCCCAGCATTTT.

The chain links TRBV2 to TRBJ1-2; tentative D call: TRBD1 (5 bases). Germline CDR1 reads SNHLY; CDR2 reads FYNNEI. The CDR3 consists of 11 residues. Trimming took 8 bases from V and 5 from J, leaving 9 bases between them. The CDR3 sequence is CASHSGYGYTF. In DNA, the CDR3 is TGTGCCAGCCATTCAGGGTATGGCTACACCTTC.

V usage is TRBV7-2 and J usage is TRBJ2-7; TRBD1 might be the D (5 bases). V was clipped by 5 bases and J by 0 bases, with 11 bases between them. Germline-derived CDR1 and CDR2 are SGHTA and FQGNSA. The CDR3 is made up of 14 amino acids. In DNA form, the CDR3 reads TGTGCCAGCAGCGCCAGGGCGAGCTCCTACGAGCAGTACTTC. Its protein is CASSARASSYEQYF.

This chain joins TRBV6-5 and TRBJ1-3, with D hard to call. CDR1 MNHEY and CDR2 SVGAGI come from the germline V gene. This CDR3 is 15 amino acids long. V lost 1 base and J lost 2, with 9 bases in between. DNA of the CDR3: TGTGCCAGCAGTTACTGGGGAGGGCCTGGAAACACCATATATTTT. This translates into CASSYWGGPGNTIYF.

This rearrangement joins TRBV6-5 to TRBJ1-4; unclear D gene. V was cut by 0 bases and J by 0 bases, with 8 bases left in between. The CDR3 runs 16 residues. Per the germline V gene, CDR1 is MNHEY and CDR2 is SVGAGI. The CDR3: CASSYSKSATNEKLFF. In DNA, the CDR3 is TGTGCCAGCAGTTACTCGAAATCGGCAACTAATGAAAAACTGTTTTTT.

This clone was observed a handful of times. This chain connects TRBV7-2 to TRBJ2-1; 7 bases align to TRBD2. V lost 4 bases and J lost 6; bases outside the gene matches: 12. The CDR3 covers 16 residues. Germline V gene lookup returns CDR1 SGHTA and CDR2 FQGNSA. CDR3: CASSSRAGRLSNEQFF. The CDR3, as DNA: TGTGCCAGCAGCTCCAGAGCGGGGAGGTTGAGCAATGAGCAGTTCTTC.

The V and J genes are TRBV6-5 and TRBJ2-7; 7 nucleotides line up with TRBD1. Germline CDR1 reads MNHEY; CDR2 reads SVGAGI. V was pared by 8 bases and J by 3 bases, with 7 bases of the junction left unmatched. The length of the CDR3 is 13 residues. The CDR3 DNA is TGTGCCAGCTCACAGGGACAGCTCTACGAGCAGTACTTC. Protein product: CASSQGQLYEQYF.

The rearrangement joins TRBV11-2 to TRBJ1-6; D is ambiguous. The CDR3 covers 14 residues. The germline V gene encodes CDR1 SGHAT and CDR2 FQNNGV. V was pared by 0 bases and J by 8 bases, with 8 bases between. In nucleotides, the CDR3 is TGTGCCAGCAGCTTAGATAGAACCTATTCACCCCTCCACTTT. As protein: CASSLDRTYSPLHF. The full variable domain, completed using reference TRBV11-2 and TRBJ1-6, is EAGVAQSPRYKIIEKRQSVAFWCNPISGHATLYWYQQILGQGPKLLIQFQNNGVVDDSQLPKDRFSAERLKGVDSTLKIQPAKLEDSAVYLCASSLDRTYSPLHFGNGTRLTVT.

The genes are TRBV19 and TRBJ2-7, with D uncertain. This CDR3 spans 13 amino acids. Germline V gives CDR1 LNHDA, CDR2 SQIVND (reference sequence). Trimming took 5 bases from V and 2 from J, leaving 10 bases between them. The CDR3 coding sequence is TGTGCCAGTAGTCTCACAGTGACCTACGAGCAGTACTTC. It yields the protein CASSLTVTYEQYF.

With regard to this clone: The sample has other DNA sequences that encode this CDR3 too. The gene calls are TRBV7-9 and TRBJ1-4, with TRBD1 as a possible D gene (6 bases). V lost 4 bases and J 5 bases, leaving 17 bases between the germline ends. The CDR3 is made up of 16 amino acids. Germline V gene lookup returns CDR1 SEHNR and CDR2 FQNEAQ (reference sequence). CDR3 nucleotides: TGTGCCAGCAGCTCGACGACGGGGGGCCCGAATGAAAAACTGTTTTTT. This translates into CASSSTTGGPNEKLFF.

CDR3 region: CASSFRRTSGVQETQYF. As DNA, the CDR3 is TGTGCCAGCAGTTTTAGACGGACTAGCGGAGTCCAAGAGACCCAGTACTTC. This sequence joins TRBV27 and TRBJ2-5, with TRBD2 matching over 10 bases. V was clipped by 3 bases and J by 1 base; unmatched bases: 8. Germline CDR1 MNHEY, CDR2 SMNVEV (reference sequence). The CDR3 has 17 residues.

The chain recombines TRBV10-3 with TRBJ1-5; TRBD1 aligns across 8 bases. Looked up from germline, CDR1 is ENHRY and CDR2 is SYGVKD. After removal of 5 bases from V and 2 bases from J, the junction contained 5 bases not matched to a gene. The CDR3 is 15 residues long. CDR3 sequence: CAISPRGQGNQPQHF. CDR3 nucleotide sequence: TGTGCCATCAGTCCCCGGGGACAGGGCAATCAGCCCCAGCATTTT.

The V call is TRBV6-1, the J call TRBJ2-1; TRBD2 matches at 11 bases. Looked up from germline, CDR1 is MNHNS and CDR2 is SASEGT. V shed 3 bases, J shed 7 bases, and the junction held 17 bases outside the gene matches. The CDR3 consists of 19 residues. The CDR3 protein is CASSDRDSHTSGSRNEQFF. The DNA of the CDR3 is TGTGCCAGCAGTGACCGGGACAGTCATACTAGCGGGAGTAGGAATGAGCAGTTCTTC.

The chain carries TRBV9 and TRBJ2-1, with 11 bases that match TRBD1. Per germline, CDR1 SGDLS and CDR2 YYNGEE. J gave up 9 bases and V 0 bases, and 5 bases lay outside the gene matches. The CDR3 covers 15 residues. CDR3 loop: CASSVDGTGGSEQFF. Here the CDR3 DNA reads TGTGCCAGCAGCGTAGATGGGACAGGGGGGAGTGAGCAGTTCTTC.

This clone was recorded a few times. This chain connects TRBV13 to TRBJ2-5; 11 bases agree with TRBD2. Trimming removed 4 bases from V and 5 bases from J; junction bases left unmatched: 6. Germline CDR1 reads PRHDT; CDR2 reads FYEKMQ (reference sequence). The CDR3 contains 15 residues. The CDR3 sequence: CASSYRLAGLETQYF. CDR3 DNA: TGTGCCAGCAGCTATCGACTAGCGGGGTTGGAGACCCAGTACTTC.